These T cell receptor beta chains were read from a single sample in a study of regulatory T cells in long-lasting Graves disease. TCRdb reanalysed the multiplex PCR reads using MiXCR and keeps one entry per CDR3 protein. This table has 430,000 or so distinct CDR3 sequences, around 20% appearing once. The sequenced sample was peripheral blood mononuclear cells (PBMCs), obtained when the disease was refractory, from a patient treated with antithyroid drugs. These receptors all come from a female donor with Graves disease. CDR3s include the opening cysteine and the closing phenylalanine or tryptophan. The D gene is left open where the match is weak. Size tells how often a clone was seen (once, few, many) or the class of an expanded clone, and some rows leave it out.

>TRBV18|many|TRBJ1-4|-
CASSPLGSEKLFF
TGTGCCAGCTCCCCCCTGGGGAGCGAAAAACTGTTTTTT
>TRBV15|many|TRBJ2-5|-
CATSRVSKETQYF
TGTGCCACCAGCAGAGTTTCCAAAGAGACCCAGTACTTC
>TRBV5-4|many|TRBJ2-5|TRBD2
CASSFSGGWETQYF
TGTGCCAGCAGCTTTTCGGGAGGATGGGAGACCCAGTACTTC
>TRBV24-1|-|TRBJ2-2|TRBD1
CATRGQGDTGELFF
TGTGCCACAAGGGGACAGGGCGATACCGGGGAGCTGTTTTTT
>TRBV15|many|TRBJ1-2|TRBD1
CATSEGQGAFDYDYTF
TGTGCCACCAGCGAAGGACAGGGGGCGTTCGACTATGACTACACCTTC
>TRBV3-1|many|TRBJ2-2|-
CASSATGNTGELFF
TGTGCCAGCAGCGCAACTGGCAACACCGGGGAGCTGTTTTTT
>TRBV27|few|TRBJ2-7|-
CASSHLSSYEQYF
TGTGCCAGCAGTCACCTAAGCTCCTACGAGCAGTACTTC
>TRBV10-3|-|TRBJ2-7|-
CAIRGWYEQYF
TGTGCCATCAGGGGTTGGTACGAGCAGTACTTC
>TRBV6-1|many|TRBJ2-2|-
CASDFPGELFF
TGTGCCAGCGATTTCCCCGGGGAGCTGTTTTTT
>TRBV29-1|-|TRBJ2-1|-
CSVRTVYEQFF
TGCAGCGTCCGGACAGTGTATGAGCAGTTCTTC
>TRBV2|many|TRBJ1-2|-
CASSNREEDYGYTF
TGTGCCAGCAGTAACAGGGAGGAAGACTATGGCTACACCTTC
>TRBV11-2|many|TRBJ2-5|-
CASSYSWAEETQYF
TGTGCCAGCAGCTACTCTTGGGCGGAAGAGACCCAGTACTTC
>TRBV3-1|many|TRBJ2-5|-
CASSLSGRTQYF
TGTGCCAGCAGCCTTTCGGGTAGGACCCAGTACTTC
>TRBV19|few|TRBJ1-5|-
CASSIESSNQPQHF
TGTGCCAGTAGTATTGAGAGTAGCAATCAGCCCCAGCATTTT
>TRBV28|-|TRBJ2-5|TRBD1
CASSLYRGETQYF
TGTGCCAGCAGTTTATACAGGGGAGAGACCCAGTACTTC
>TRBV12-3/TRBV12-4|-|TRBJ1-1|TRBD1
CASSSDRAHTEAFF
TGTGCCAGCAGTTCTGACAGGGCGCACACTGAAGCTTTCTTT
>TRBV6-1|-|TRBJ1-2|TRBD1
CASSERTGGDGYTF
TGTGCCAGCAGTGAGCGGACAGGGGGCGATGGCTACACCTTC
>TRBV12-3/TRBV12-4|many|TRBJ1-4|-
CASSLWGRGEKLFF
TGTGCCAGCAGTTTGTGGGGGCGCGGTGAAAAACTGTTTTTT
>TRBV30|few|TRBJ1-6|-
CAWSDRLARSPLHF
TGTGCCTGGAGTGACCGACTGGCGAGATCACCCCTCCACTTT
>TRBV5-1|few|TRBJ2-2|-
CASSPGGQAGELFF
TGCGCCAGCAGCCCTGGCGGGCAAGCCGGGGAGCTGTTTTTT